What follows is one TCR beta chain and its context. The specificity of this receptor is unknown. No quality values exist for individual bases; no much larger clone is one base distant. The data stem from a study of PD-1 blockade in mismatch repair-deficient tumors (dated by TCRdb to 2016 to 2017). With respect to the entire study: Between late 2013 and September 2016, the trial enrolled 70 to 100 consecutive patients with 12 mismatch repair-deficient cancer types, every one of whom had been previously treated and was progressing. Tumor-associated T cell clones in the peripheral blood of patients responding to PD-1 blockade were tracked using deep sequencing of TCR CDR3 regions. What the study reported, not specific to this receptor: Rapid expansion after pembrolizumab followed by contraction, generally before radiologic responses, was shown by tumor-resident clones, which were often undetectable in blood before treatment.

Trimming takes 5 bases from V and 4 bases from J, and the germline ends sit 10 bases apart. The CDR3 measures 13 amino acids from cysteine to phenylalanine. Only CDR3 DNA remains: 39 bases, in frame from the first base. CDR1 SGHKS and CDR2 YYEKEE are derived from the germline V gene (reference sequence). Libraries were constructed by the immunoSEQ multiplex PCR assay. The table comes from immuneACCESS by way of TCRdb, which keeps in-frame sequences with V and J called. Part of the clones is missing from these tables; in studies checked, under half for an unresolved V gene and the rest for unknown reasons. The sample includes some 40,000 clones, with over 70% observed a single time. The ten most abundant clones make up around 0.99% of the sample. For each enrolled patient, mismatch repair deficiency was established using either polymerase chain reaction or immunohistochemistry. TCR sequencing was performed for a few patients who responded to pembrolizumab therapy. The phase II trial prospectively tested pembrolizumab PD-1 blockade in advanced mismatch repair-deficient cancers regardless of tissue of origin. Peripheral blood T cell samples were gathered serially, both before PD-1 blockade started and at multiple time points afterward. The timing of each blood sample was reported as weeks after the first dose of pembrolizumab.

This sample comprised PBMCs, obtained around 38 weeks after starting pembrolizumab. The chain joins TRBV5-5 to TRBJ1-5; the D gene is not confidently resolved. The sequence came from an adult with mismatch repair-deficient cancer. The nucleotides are TGTGCCAGCAGTCTGGCCAGTAATCAGCCCCAGCATTTT. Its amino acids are CASSLASNQPQHF.